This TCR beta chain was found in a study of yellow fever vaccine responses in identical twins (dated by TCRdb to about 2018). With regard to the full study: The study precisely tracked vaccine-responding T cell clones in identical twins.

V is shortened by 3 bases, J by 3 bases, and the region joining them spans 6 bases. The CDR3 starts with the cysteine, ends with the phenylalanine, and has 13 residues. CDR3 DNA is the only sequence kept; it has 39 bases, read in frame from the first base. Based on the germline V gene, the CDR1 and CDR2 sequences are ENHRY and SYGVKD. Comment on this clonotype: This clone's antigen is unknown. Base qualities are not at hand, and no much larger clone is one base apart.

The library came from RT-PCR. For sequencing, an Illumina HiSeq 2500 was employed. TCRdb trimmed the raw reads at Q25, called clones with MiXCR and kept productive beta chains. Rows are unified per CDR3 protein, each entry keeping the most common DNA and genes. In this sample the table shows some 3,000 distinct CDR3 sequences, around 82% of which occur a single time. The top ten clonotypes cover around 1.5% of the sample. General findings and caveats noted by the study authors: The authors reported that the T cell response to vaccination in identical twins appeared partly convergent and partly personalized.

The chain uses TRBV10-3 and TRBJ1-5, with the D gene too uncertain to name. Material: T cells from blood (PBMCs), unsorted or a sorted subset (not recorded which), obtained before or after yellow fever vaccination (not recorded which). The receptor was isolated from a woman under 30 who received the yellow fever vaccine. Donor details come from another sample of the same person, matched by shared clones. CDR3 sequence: CAISDSYNQPQHF. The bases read TGTGCCATCAGTGACAGTTACAATCAGCCCCAGCATTTT.